The rows below give T cell receptor beta chains drawn from one sample of a study of graft-versus-host responses after intestinal transplantation. This table comes from immunoSEQ multiplex PCR, and its TCRdb copy is limited to in-frame clones, with some not included. The sample comprises around 84,000 clones, around four fifths of which are singletons, and about a sixth rests with the top ten. The antigens of these receptors remain unknown. The sample here was unstimulated CD8+ T cells sorted from spleen or lymph node cells, taken before intestinal transplant. Every receptor here comes from a human donor who received an intestinal transplant. CDR3s include the opening cysteine and the closing phenylalanine or tryptophan. The D gene is left open where the match is weak. Not every row has a clone size; where given, it reads once, few, many or a size class.

TRBJ1-6	once	-	TRBV19	TGTGCCAGTAGTATGGGCCTAGAGGGTAATTCACCCCTCCACTTT	CASSMGLEGNSPLHF
TRBJ2-1	-	-	TRBV6-6	TGTGCCAGCAGTACGTCCGGTTACAATGAGCAGTTCTTC	CASSTSGYNEQFF
TRBJ2-2	once	-	TRBV6-5	TGTGCCAGCAGTTCCCCGTTTACCGGGGAGCTGTTTTTT	CASSSPFTGELFF
TRBJ2-7	-	-	TRBV2	TGTGCCAGCACCGGGGCCCCTTACGAGCAGTACTTC	CASTGAPYEQYF
TRBJ2-6	-	-	TRBV11-2	TGTGCCAGCAGCTACAAACTACCACCTGGGGCCAACGTCCTGACTTTC	CASSYKLPPGANVLTF
TRBJ2-7	once	-	TRBV6-5	TGTGCCAGCAGCCCTCTTGCAGGGAGCTACGAGCAGTACTTC	CASSPLAGSYEQYF
TRBJ1-2	-	-	TRBV19	TGTGCCAGTAGTATCTGGCAGGGTGCTAACTATGGCTACACCTTC	CASSIWQGANYGYTF
TRBJ1-2	-	TRBD1	TRBV4-2	TGTGCCAGCAGCCCCCGACAGGGATTCTATGGCTACACCTTC	CASSPRQGFYGYTF
TRBJ2-5	-	-	TRBV6-7	TGTGCCAGCAGTTACTCCCGACTAGGGATCGAGGAGACCCAGTACTTC	CASSYSRLGIEETQYF
TRBJ2-7	-	TRBD2	TRBV5-1	TGCGCCAGCAGCTTGGCCTCCGGACTAGCACTCAATGAGCAGTACTTC	CASSLASGLALNEQYF
TRBJ2-2	few	-	TRBV7-6	TGTGCCAGCAGCTTAGGGGGGGCCGGGGAGCTGTTTTTT	CASSLGGAGELFF
TRBJ2-1	-	-	TRBV6-5	TGTGCCAGCAGTGAAGTAAGCAATGAGCAGTTCTTC	CASSEVSNEQFF
TRBJ2-7	-	-	TRBV7-8	TGTGCCAGCAGCTTAGTGAGGGGACTCCGGCCCTACGAGCAGTACTTC	CASSLVRGLRPYEQYF
TRBJ2-1	-	TRBD2	TRBV15	TGTGCCACCAGCAGAGACCCCCTCCCACTAGCGGGAGTGTTCAATGAGCAGTTCTTC	CATSRDPLPLAGVFNEQFF
TRBJ1-2	-	-	TRBV7-9	TGTGCCAGCAGCTTAGGAGGGAACCTTAACTATGGCTACACCTTC	CASSLGGNLNYGYTF
TRBJ1-2	-	-	TRBV6-5	TGTGCCAGCAGGACCAAGGATGGCTACACCTTC	CASRTKDGYTF
TRBJ2-7	-	TRBD1	TRBV29-1	TGCAGCGTTTACAGGGGCTACGAGCAGTACTTC	CSVYRGYEQYF
TRBJ2-5	-	TRBD2	TRBV6-4	TGTGCCAGCAGTGACTCGGGACTAGCGGAAAAGTACCAAGAGACCCAGTACTTC	CASSDSGLAEKYQETQYF
TRBJ2-7	-	-	TRBV4-1	TGCGCCAGCAGCGACCGGGACGCCACCTACGAGCAGTACTTC	CASSDRDATYEQYF
TRBJ2-7	-	-	TRBV9	TGTGCCAGCAGCGTAGAAGAGGAGATAACGATCTACGAGCAGTACTTC	CASSVEEEITIYEQYF
TRBJ2-4	-	-	TRBV5-1	TGCGCCAGCAGCTTGGATGGTCGGGTTTTTACCTATGTCAAAAACATTCAGTACTTC	CASSLDGRVFTYVKNIQYF
TRBJ2-3	-	-	TRBV9	TGTGCCAGCAGTGTACGGGGGGCCCTCACAGATACGCAGTATTTT	CASSVRGALTDTQYF
TRBJ2-2	-	TRBD1	TRBV6-1	TGTGCCAGCAGTACCGGGACAGGGGAAACCGGGGAGCTGTTTTTT	CASSTGTGETGELFF
TRBJ2-1	-	-	TRBV2	TGTGCCAGCAGTGACAGGGTAAACTCCTACAATGAGCAGTTCTTC	CASSDRVNSYNEQFF
TRBJ2-5	few	-	TRBV6-5	TGTGCCAGCAGCCTACAGAGGGCGCGTAGGACCCAGTACTTC	CASSLQRARRTQYF
TRBJ2-7	-	TRBD1	TRBV11-2	TGTGCCAGCAGCTTTAGGACAGGGGTCTCCTACGAGCAGTACTTC	CASSFRTGVSYEQYF
TRBJ2-1	-	-	TRBV21-1	TGTGCCAGCAGCAAATGCCCCCGTGCGAGCTCCTACAATGAGCAGTTCTTC	CASSKCPRASSYNEQFF
TRBJ2-2	few	-	TRBV6-1	TGTGCCAGCAGTGCGGAGGGTCCGAACACCGGGGAGCTGTTTTTT	CASSAEGPNTGELFF
TRBJ2-5	-	-	TRBV29-1	TGCAGCGTTGAAGTCGCGGGGCGCGGGGAGACCCAGTACTTC	CSVEVAGRGETQYF
TRBJ1-1	-	TRBD1	TRBV5-1	TGCGCCAGCAGCTCGTCCGGGACAGGCAACACTGAAGCTTTCTTT	CASSSSGTGNTEAFF